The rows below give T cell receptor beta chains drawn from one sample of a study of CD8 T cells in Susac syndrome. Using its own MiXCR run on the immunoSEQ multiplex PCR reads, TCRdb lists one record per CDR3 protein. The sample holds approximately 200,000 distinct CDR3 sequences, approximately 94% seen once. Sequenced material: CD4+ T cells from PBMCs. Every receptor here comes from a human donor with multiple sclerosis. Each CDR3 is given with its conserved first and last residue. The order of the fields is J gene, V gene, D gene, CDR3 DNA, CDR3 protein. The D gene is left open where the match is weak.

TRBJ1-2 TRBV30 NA TGTGCCTGCCTACTATTTAACTATGGCTACACCTTC CACLLFNYGYTF
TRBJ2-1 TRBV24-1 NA TGTGCCACCAGTGGTAGCAGGGGGGAAACTGAGCAGTTCTTC CATSGSRGETEQFF
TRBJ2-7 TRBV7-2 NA TGTGCCAGCAGCTCCGCGGGGGCTCCTGCCTACGAGCAGTACTTC CASSSAGAPAYEQYF
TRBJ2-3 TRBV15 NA TGTGCCACCAGCACTAGTATAAACACAGATACGCAGTATTTT CATSTSINTDTQYF
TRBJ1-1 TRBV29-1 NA TGCAGCGTGGGGCGGGGGGGCACTGAAGCTTTCTTT CSVGRGGTEAFF
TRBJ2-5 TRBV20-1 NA TGCAGTGCCCCTCTAGGGGTCCAAGAGACCCAGTACTTC CSAPLGVQETQYF
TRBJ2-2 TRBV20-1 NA TGCAGTGCTAGAGCGGCCGTGACTCCTCCCGGGGAGCTGTTTTTT CSARAAVTPPGELFF
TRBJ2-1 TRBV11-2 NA TGTGCCAGCAGCTTCCGGGAGCAGTTCTTC CASSFREQFF
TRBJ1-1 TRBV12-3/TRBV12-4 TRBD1 TGTGCCAGCAGTTTAGGGCAGGGGGCCTCGAACACTGAAGCTTTCTTT CASSLGQGASNTEAFF
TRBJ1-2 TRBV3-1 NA TGTGCCAGCAGCCAAGCTGGCGAGGGACGGAACTATGGCTACACCTTC CASSQAGEGRNYGYTF
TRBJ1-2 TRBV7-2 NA TGTGCCAGCAGTCACTTGCTTAACAGGGCTTCGAACTATGGCTACACCTTC CASSHLLNRASNYGYTF
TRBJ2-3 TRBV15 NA TGTGCCACCAGCAGAGTACAGGACAGAAGCACAGATACGCAGTATTTT CATSRVQDRSTDTQYF
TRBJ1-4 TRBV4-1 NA TGCGCCAGCAGCCGAGGGACGGCAACTAATGAAAAACTGTTTTTT CASSRGTATNEKLFF
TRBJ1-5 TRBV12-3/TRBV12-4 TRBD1 TGTGCCAGCAGTCCTACCTGGACAGGGTTTAGCAATCAGCCCCAGCATTTT CASSPTWTGFSNQPQHF
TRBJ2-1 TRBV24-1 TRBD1 TGTGCCACGGGACAGGCCTCCTACAATGAGCAGTTCTTC CATGQASYNEQFF
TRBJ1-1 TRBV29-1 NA TGCAGCGTTGACCCTGGGACCGTCGACGCTGAAGCTTTCTTT CSVDPGTVDAEAFF
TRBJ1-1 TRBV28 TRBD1 TGTGCCAGCAGTTTCTATGGACAGGGGACTGAAGCTTTCTTT CASSFYGQGTEAFF